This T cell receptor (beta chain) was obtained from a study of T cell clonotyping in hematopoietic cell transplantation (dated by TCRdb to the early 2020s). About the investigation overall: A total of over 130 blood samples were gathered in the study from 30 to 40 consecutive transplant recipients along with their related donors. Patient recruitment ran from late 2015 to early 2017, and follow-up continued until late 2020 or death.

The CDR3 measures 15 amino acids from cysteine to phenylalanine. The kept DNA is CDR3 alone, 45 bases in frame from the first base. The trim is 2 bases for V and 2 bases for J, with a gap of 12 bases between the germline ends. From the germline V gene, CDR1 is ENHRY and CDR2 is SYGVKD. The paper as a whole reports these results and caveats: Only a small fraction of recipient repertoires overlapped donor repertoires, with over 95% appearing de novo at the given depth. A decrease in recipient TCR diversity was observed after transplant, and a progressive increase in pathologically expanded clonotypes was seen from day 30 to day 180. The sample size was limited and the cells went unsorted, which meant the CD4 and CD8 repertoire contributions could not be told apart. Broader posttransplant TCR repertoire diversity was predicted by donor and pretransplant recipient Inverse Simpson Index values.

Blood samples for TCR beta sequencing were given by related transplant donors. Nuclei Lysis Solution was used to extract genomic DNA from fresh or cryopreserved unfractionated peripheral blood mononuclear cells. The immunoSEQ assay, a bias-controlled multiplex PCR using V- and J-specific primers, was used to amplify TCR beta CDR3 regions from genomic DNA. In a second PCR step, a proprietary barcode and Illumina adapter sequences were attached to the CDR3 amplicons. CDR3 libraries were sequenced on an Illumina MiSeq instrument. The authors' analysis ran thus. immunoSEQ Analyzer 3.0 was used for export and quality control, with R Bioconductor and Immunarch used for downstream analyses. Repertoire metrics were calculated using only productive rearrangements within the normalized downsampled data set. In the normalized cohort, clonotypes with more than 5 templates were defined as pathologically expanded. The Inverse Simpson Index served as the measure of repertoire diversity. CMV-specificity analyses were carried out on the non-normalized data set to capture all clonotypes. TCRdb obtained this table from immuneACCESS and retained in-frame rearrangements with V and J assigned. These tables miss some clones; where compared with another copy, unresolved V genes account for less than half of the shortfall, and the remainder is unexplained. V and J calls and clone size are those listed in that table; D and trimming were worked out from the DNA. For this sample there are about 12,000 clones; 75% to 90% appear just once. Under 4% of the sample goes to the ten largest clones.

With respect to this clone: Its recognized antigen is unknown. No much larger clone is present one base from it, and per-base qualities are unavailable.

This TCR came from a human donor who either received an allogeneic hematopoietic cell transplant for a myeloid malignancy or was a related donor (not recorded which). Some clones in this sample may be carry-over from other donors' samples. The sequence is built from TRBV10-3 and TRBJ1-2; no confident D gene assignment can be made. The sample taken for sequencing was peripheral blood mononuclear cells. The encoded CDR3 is CAISEQVLGNYGYTF. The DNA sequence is TGTGCCATCAGTGAGCAGGTTTTGGGGAACTATGGCTACACCTTC.